These T cell receptor beta chains were read from a single sample in a study of cytomegalovirus exposure and HLA in healthy donors. Profiled with immunoSEQ multiplex PCR; TCRdb holds only in-frame clones, not every one. Of roughly 160,000 clones listed, about 80% were seen once; the top ten hold 0.95% to 1.5%. The specimen was PBMCs. These receptors came from a woman aged 45 to 65 in good health and CMV-seronegative. The CDR3 runs from the conserved cysteine through the conserved F or W. Each record gives: D gene, clone size, J gene, V gene, CDR3 protein, CDR3 DNA. D genes are given only for firm matches. Size values are once, few and many counts, or a class for expanded clones, and some rows have none.

>TRBD2|-|TRBJ2-7|TRBV6-6
CASRPGTSEAYEQYF
TGTGCCAGCAGGCCCGGGACTAGCGAGGCCTACGAGCAGTACTTC
>-|-|TRBJ2-7|TRBV28
CASSFSQGWRSGEQYF
TGTGCCAGCAGTTTTTCACAGGGCTGGCGTTCCGGCGAGCAGTACTTC
>TRBD1|-|TRBJ1-1|TRBV4-1
CAGSREDLAGQGVRNTEAFF
TGCGCCGGCAGCCGAGAAGATCTAGCGGGACAGGGGGTGAGGAACACTGAAGCTTTCTTT
>-|-|TRBJ1-4|TRBV15
CATSRDPWGATNEKLFF
TGTGCCACCAGCAGAGACCCTTGGGGAGCAACTAATGAAAAACTGTTTTTT
>-|-|TRBJ1-2|TRBV5-1
CASSPLQPPPTSYGYTF
TGCGCCAGCAGCCCTCTCCAGCCTCCACCTACTAGCTATGGCTACACCTTC
>-|-|TRBJ1-5|TRBV7-2
CASSKTGHNQPQHF
TGTGCCAGCAGCAAGACGGGACACAATCAGCCCCAGCATTTT
>-|-|TRBJ1-6|TRBV7-2
CASSFRGNSPLHF
TGTGCCAGCAGCTTCAGAGGGAATTCACCCCTCCACTTT
>-|few|TRBJ2-1|TRBV27
CASTHGDSYNEQFF
TGTGCCAGCACCCACGGTGACTCCTACAATGAGCAGTTCTTC
>-|-|TRBJ1-1|TRBV28
CASSLGTANTEAFF
TGTGCCAGCAGTTTAGGCACAGCTAATACTGAAGCTTTCTTT
>-|-|TRBJ2-5|TRBV4-1
CASSQVNLGFQETQYF
TGCGCCAGCAGCCAAGTAAATCTAGGATTTCAAGAGACCCAGTACTTC
>-|-|TRBJ1-1|TRBV27
CASRITVGPNTEAFF
TGTGCCAGCAGGATCACGGTGGGGCCGAACACTGAAGCTTTCTTT
>-|-|TRBJ1-6|TRBV19
CASTEREQHYAPLHF
TGTGCCAGTACTGAACGCGAGCAACACTATGCACCCCTCCACTTT
>-|-|TRBJ1-2|TRBV6-1
CVSREYYGYTF
TGTGTCAGCAGGGAGTATTATGGCTACACCTTC
>-|-|TRBJ2-1|TRBV28
CASRDRYLEQFF
TGTGCCAGCAGAGACAGGTATCTTGAGCAGTTCTTC
>-|-|TRBJ2-2|TRBV10-3
CAISESATVITGELFF
TGTGCCATCAGTGAGTCGGCCACAGTTATTACCGGGGAGCTGTTTTTT
>-|-|TRBJ1-1|TRBV10-1
CASSVNRISKAFF
TGCGCCAGCAGTGTCAACAGAATCAGTAAAGCTTTCTTT
>TRBD1|-|TRBJ2-3|TRBV19
CASTLDRGSTDTQYF
TGTGCCAGTACTCTCGACAGGGGAAGCACAGATACGCAGTATTTT
>TRBD1|-|TRBJ1-5|TRBV20-1
CSARLTPGQIF
TGCAGTGCTAGACTAACTCCGGGACAGATTTTT
>-|-|TRBJ2-1|TRBV7-9
CASSLDRGSYNEQFF
TGTGCCAGCAGCTTAGATCGGGGATCCTACAATGAGCAGTTCTTC
>-|-|TRBJ2-5|TRBV28
CASSEGDQETQYF
TGTGCCAGCTCTGAGGGGGACCAAGAGACCCAGTACTTC
>-|-|TRBJ2-5|TRBV5-1
CASSLSKKQKAETQYF
TGCGCCAGCAGCTTGTCTAAGAAACAAAAAGCGGAGACCCAGTACTTC
>TRBD1|-|TRBJ2-2|TRBV7-3
CASSSNRQGAGGELFF
TGTGCCAGCAGCTCCAATCGGCAGGGGGCGGGCGGGGAGCTGTTTTTT
>-|-|TRBJ2-7|TRBV23-1
CASSHPAADGGSSYEQYF
TGCGCCAGCAGTCACCCGGCAGCGGACGGCGGTAGCTCCTACGAGCAGTACTTC
>TRBD1|-|TRBJ1-2|TRBV5-1
CASSSTTGGSYGYTF
TGCGCCAGCAGCTCTACGACAGGGGGCAGCTATGGCTACACCTTC
>TRBD1|-|TRBJ1-1|TRBV27
CASSLSRGGLGNAEAFF
TGTGCCAGCAGTTTATCGAGAGGGGGCTTGGGGAACGCTGAAGCTTTCTTT
>-|-|TRBJ1-2|TRBV9
CASSPSGGSLYGYTF
TGTGCCAGCAGCCCCAGCGGGGGGAGTCTCTATGGCTACACCTTC
>TRBD2|-|TRBJ2-3|TRBV6-6
CASRSTSGGDTQYF
TGTGCCAGCAGGAGTACTAGCGGGGGAGATACGCAGTATTTT
>-|once|TRBJ1-2|TRBV5-4
CASSLVSQDYGYTF
TGTGCCAGCAGCTTGGTTAGTCAGGACTATGGCTACACCTTC
>TRBD2|-|TRBJ2-3|TRBV4-2
CASSQDGITGGTDTQYF
TGTGCCAGCAGCCAAGATGGGATTACGGGGGGGACAGATACGCAGTATTTT
>TRBD1|-|TRBJ2-7|TRBV30
CAWSVRDRVFSYEQYF
TGTGCCTGGAGTGTACGAGACAGGGTTTTCTCCTACGAGCAGTACTTC
>TRBD1|-|TRBJ2-7|TRBV27
CASSLSIRTGSSYEQYF
TGTGCCAGCAGTCTCTCAATCCGGACAGGCAGCTCCTACGAGCAGTACTTC
>-|-|TRBJ2-2|TRBV14
CASSPVGSTGELFF
TGTGCCAGCAGCCCCGTAGGGAGCACCGGGGAGCTGTTTTTT
>-|-|TRBJ2-7|TRBV9
CASTQSGEYGAYEQYF
TGTGCCAGCACCCAGTCGGGGGAGTACGGAGCCTACGAGCAGTACTTC
>-|-|TRBJ1-2|TRBV10-3
CAISAGGADGYTF
TGTGCCATCAGCGCGGGGGGGGCAGATGGCTACACCTTC